This T cell receptor (beta chain) was captured in a study of human T cells and chemical hapten exposure. Study-level background: Variability of per-sample TCR yields stemmed mainly from small differences in pooled library volume.

TCRdb fed the RACE reads into MiXCR, producing one record per CDR3 protein. The sample lists approximately 32,000 distinct CDR3 sequences, approximately 12% occurring once. V was pared by 6 bases and J by 0 bases, with 14 bases between. The CDR3 is 16 residues long. Germline V lookup: CDR1 MDHEN, CDR2 SYDVKM. General study points: No change in TCRs above 1 in 1000 frequency was produced by DPC sensitization.

This clonotype occurred a few times. Antigen unknown. Regarding time point: pre-sensitization, week 0. Treatment: therapeutic diphenylcyclopropenone sensitization with weekly scalp DPC. Whole blood, unfractionated, served as the material for total RNA extraction. This TCR derives from a woman aged 40-49 years with alopecia areata. Some clones in this sample may be carry-over from other donors' samples. The rearrangement joins TRBV28 to TRBJ1-4; D is undetermined. Sequenced material: whole blood, taken in connection with sensitization to the hapten diphenylcyclopropenone (DPC). The CDR3 loop reads CASSSHVGATNEKLFF. The CDR3 bases are TGTGCCAGCAGCTCCCACGTGGGCGCAACTAATGAAAAACTGTTTTTT.